These 31 T cell receptor beta chains came from one sample sequenced in a study of cytomegalovirus exposure and HLA in healthy donors (dated by TCRdb to the late 2010s). Library prep was done by the immunoSEQ multiplex PCR assay. The multiplex PCR relied on a mix of 60 forward primers for TCR Vbeta segments and 13 reverse primers for TCR Jbeta segments. TCRdb retrieved this table from immuneACCESS and kept in-frame rearrangements only. Not all clones are present; in checked studies, unresolved V genes account for under half, and no reason is known for the remainder. This sample comprises under 200,000 clones, under 85% of them detected only once. The top ten clonotypes cover around 3.2% of the sample. Specimen: PBMCs. These receptors came from a female donor in good health and CMV-seronegative.

For the CDR3, the DNA is TGTGCCAGTAGTATGGGTGCGGAGACCTACGAGCAGTACTTC. It is translated as CASSMGAETYEQYF. The rearrangement uses TRBV19 and TRBJ2-7; D is unresolved. V dropped 3 bases and J dropped 2 bases, with 11 bases sitting between them. Germline V gene data show CDR1 as LNHDA and CDR2 as SQIVND (reference sequence). The CDR3 totals 14 residues.

This clone was observed a single time. The CDR3 DNA reads TGTGCCAGTAGTAAAACAGGAGAACTGACTAACTATGGCTACACCTTC. Protein: CASSKTGELTNYGYTF. J is TRBJ1-2 and V is TRBV19, with TRBD1 as a possible D gene (5 bases). Germline CDR1 and CDR2: LNHDA and SQIVND (reference sequence). Trimming left V 4 bases short and J 0 bases short, with 15 bases between. The length of the CDR3 is 16 residues.

The rearrangement joins TRBV28 to TRBJ1-5, with TRBD1 matching over 9 bases. After removal of 8 bases from V and 7 bases from J, the junction contained 12 bases not matched to a gene. The CDR3 loop spans 15 amino acids. CDR1 MDHEN and CDR2 SYDVKM come from the germline V gene. The chain's CDR3 is CASLTGGASGQPQHF. The DNA of the CDR3 is TGTGCCAGCCTTACAGGGGGCGCCTCGGGGCAGCCCCAGCATTTT.

J is TRBJ2-2 and V is TRBV7-9, with TRBD1 matching over 7 bases. V lost 4 bases, J lost 0 bases, and 5 bases stayed unmatched. Germline V CDR1 and CDR2: SEHNR, FQNEAQ (reference sequence). The CDR3 consists of 16 residues. CDR3 sequence reads: CASSSRQGSNTGELFF. The CDR3 DNA sequence: TGTGCCAGCAGCTCTCGACAGGGTTCGAACACCGGGGAGCTGTTTTTT.

The gene calls are TRBV7-2 and TRBJ1-2; TRBD1 matches at 9 bases. Germline V gives CDR1 SGHTA, CDR2 FQGNSA. The length of the CDR3 is 13 residues. After removal of 5 bases from V and 4 bases from J, the junction contained 2 bases not matched to a gene. The CDR3 bases are TGTGCCAGCAGCCCGGGACAGGGCTATGGCTACACCTTC. Translation gives CASSPGQGYGYTF.

This clone was counted between two and nine times. This chain's CDR3 is CASSPDPAQGEQYF. The CDR3 DNA is TGTGCCAGCAGCCCTGACCCCGCGCAGGGAGAGCAGTACTTC. The chain carries TRBV6-6 and TRBJ2-7; TRBD1 might be the D (5 bases). Trimming shortened V by 6 bases and J by 7 bases, and 19 bases separated the two germline ends. CDR3 length: 14 amino acids. Germline assignment: CDR1 MNHNY and CDR2 SVGAGI (reference sequence).

The J gene is TRBJ2-7, the V gene TRBV7-9; TRBD1 matches 10 bases. Looked up from germline, CDR1 is SEHNR and CDR2 is FQNEAQ (reference sequence). The length of the CDR3 is 14 residues. V lost 5 bases and J lost 5; bases outside the gene matches: 6. CDR3 protein: CASSRGQGIDEQYF. In DNA form, the CDR3 reads TGTGCCAGCAGCCGGGGACAGGGGATAGACGAGCAGTACTTC. The entire variable domain, with the rest obtained from reference TRBV7-9 and TRBJ2-7, is as follows: DTGVSQNPRHKITKRGQNVTFRCDPISEHNRLYWYRQTLGQGPEFLTYFQNEAQLEKSRLLSDRFSAERPKGSFSTLEIQRTEQGDSAMYLCASSRGQGIDEQYFGPGTRLTVT.

The chain employs TRBV5-8 and TRBJ2-5; D may be TRBD2 (5 bases). Per the germline V gene, CDR1 is SGHTS and CDR2 is YDEGEE. This CDR3 is 14 amino acids long. The ends were cut back, 4 bases at V and 6 bases at J, with 16 bases in the middle. CDR3 loop: CASSLPGSGKTQYF. As DNA, the CDR3 is TGTGCCAGCAGCCTGCCGGGCTCGGGGAAGACCCAGTACTTC.

In DNA form, the CDR3 reads TGTGCCAGCAGGCCGAGGACAGGGGGAAACACCATATATTTT. It encodes CASRPRTGGNTIYF. The chain employs TRBV6-6 and TRBJ1-3; 8 nucleotides line up with TRBD1. The ends lost 6 bases at V and 4 bases at J; junction bases unmatched: 5. CDR3 length equals 14 residues. From germline, CDR1 is MNHNY and CDR2 SVGAGI (reference sequence).

This clone was counted a few times. The rearrangement joins TRBV7-2 to TRBJ1-2; 12 nucleotides agree with TRBD1. Germline values: CDR1 SGHTA, CDR2 FQGNSA. The CDR3 consists of 14 residues. V lost 4 bases to trimming and J lost 7 bases; unmatched junction nucleotides: 4. The DNA for the CDR3 is TGTGCCAGCAGCTCGGGACAGGGGGCGAGTGGCTACACCTTC. The encoded protein is CASSSGQGASGYTF. Full variable domain (missing parts from reference TRBV7-2 and TRBJ1-2): GAGVSQSPSNKVTEKGKDVELRCDPISGHTALYWYRQSLGQGLEFLIYFQGNSAPDKSGLPSDRFSAERTGGSVSTLTIQRTQQEDSAVYLCASSSGQGASGYTFGSGTRLTVV.

The V gene is TRBV2, the J gene TRBJ2-3; 16 bases line up with TRBD2. Germline-derived CDR1 and CDR2 are SNHLY and FYNNEI. V gave up 6 bases and J gave up 6 bases; unmatched junction bases: 6. The CDR3 length is 16 residues. The CDR3 protein is CASSGTSGRAEDTQYF. CDR3 sequence (DNA): TGTGCCAGCAGCGGGACTAGCGGGAGGGCGGAGGATACGCAGTATTTT.

The chain joins TRBV19 to TRBJ2-7; 8 bases fit TRBD2. CDR3 length: 16 amino acids. Germline loops: CDR1 LNHDA, CDR2 SQIVND (reference sequence). The V and J ends lost 9 bases and 7 bases, in that order; junction bases with no gene match: 20. The CDR3 loop is CASQDRLGGGPGEQYF. Written as DNA, the CDR3 is TGTGCCAGCCAGGATCGACTGGGCGGGGGGCCGGGGGAGCAGTACTTC.

This clone was picked up a small number of times. V and J are TRBV28 and TRBJ1-5; 8 bases map to TRBD1. Germline CDR1 reads MDHEN; CDR2 reads SYDVKM. CDR3 length: 19 amino acids. V trimming: 4 bases; J trimming: 1 base; junction bases outside the gene matches: 15. The CDR3 nucleotides read TGTGCCAGCAGTTCAGCTGCCAGGACAGGGTATGGAAGCAATCAGCCCCAGCATTTT. It yields the protein CASSSAARTGYGSNQPQHF.

The chain has TRBV2 and TRBJ1-6; 7 bases align to TRBD1. Per the germline V gene, CDR1 is SNHLY and CDR2 is FYNNEI. This CDR3 has 16 residues. V shed 7 bases, J shed 6 bases, and the junction held 12 bases outside the gene matches. CDR3 amino acids: CASNLGGEWGNSPLHF. The CDR3, as DNA: TGTGCCAGCAATCTAGGGGGCGAGTGGGGTAATTCACCCCTCCACTTT.

The chain employs TRBV5-8 and TRBJ2-1; 7 nucleotides match TRBD2. J gave up 2 bases and V 4 bases, and 6 bases lay outside the gene matches. CDR3 length: 15 residues. The V gene's germline CDR1 is SGHTS and CDR2 YDEGEE. The CDR3 DNA reads TGTGCCAGCAGCCCCAGCGGGGACCCCTACAATGAGCAGTTCTTC. This gives the protein CASSPSGDPYNEQFF. Drawing the rest from reference TRBV5-8 and TRBJ2-1, the complete variable domain is EAGVTQSPTHLIKTRGQQATLRCSPISGHTSVYWYQQALGLGLQFLLWYDEGEERNRGNFPPRFSGRQFPNYSSELNVNALELEDSALYLCASSPSGDPYNEQFFGPGTRLTVL.

This clone was recorded a few times. V gene TRBV7-9 combines with J gene TRBJ1-5, with a weak D call TRBD1 (6 bases). Germline V gene lookup returns CDR1 SEHNR and CDR2 FQNEAQ (reference sequence). Trimming took off 5 bases at V and 2 bases at J, with 16 bases between the two ends. The CDR3 length is 16 residues. CDR3 sequence: CASSHSGAGGNQPQHF. CDR3 coding DNA: TGTGCCAGCAGCCATTCAGGGGCCGGGGGCAATCAGCCCCAGCATTTT. Looking up the rest from reference TRBV7-9 and TRBJ1-5 gives the full variable domain: DTGVSQNPRHKITKRGQNVTFRCDPISEHNRLYWYRQTLGQGPEFLTYFQNEAQLEKSRLLSDRFSAERPKGSFSTLEIQRTEQGDSAMYLCASSHSGAGGNQPQHFGDGTRLSIL.

A single count supports this clone. The junction shows a germline mismatch at one end, possibly a read error. The rearrangement uses TRBV27 and TRBJ1-2, with D possibly being TRBD1 (5 bases). Per the germline V gene, CDR1 is MNHEY and CDR2 is SMNVEV (reference sequence). The CDR3 loop spans 13 amino acids. The CDR3 nucleotides are TGTGCCAGCAGCCGTACCCTTGACAGTCCCAAAGTTTTC. Translated, it gives CASSRTLDSPKVF.

The rearrangement joins TRBV7-2 to TRBJ2-7; 8 bases align to TRBD2. The CDR3 consists of 12 residues. The J segment lost 6 bases and the V segment lost 5 bases, leaving 3 bases of the junction unmatched. Looked up from germline, CDR1 is SGHTA and CDR2 is FQGNSA. DNA for the CDR3: TGTGCCAGCAGCATCGGGACTAGCGAGCAGTACTTC. As protein: CASSIGTSEQYF.

V is TRBV5-1 and J is TRBJ2-3; 7 bases line up with TRBD2. The CDR3 is 16 amino acids. J lost 0 bases, V lost 2 bases, and 6 bases had no gene match. Germline V lookup: CDR1 SGHRS, CDR2 YFSETQ. CDR3 coding DNA: TGCGCCAGCAGCTTTTCCTGGGGGGGAAGCACAGATACGCAGTATTTT. Translation gives CASSFSWGGSTDTQYF.

The V and J genes are TRBV19 and TRBJ2-1; weak D call: TRBD1 (5 bases). V dropped 0 bases and J dropped 10 bases, with 13 bases sitting between them. Germline CDR1 reads LNHDA; CDR2 reads SQIVND (reference sequence). The CDR3 spans 14 residues. This CDR3 reads CASSIDFQGREQFF. Written as DNA, the CDR3 is TGTGCCAGTAGTATAGATTTTCAGGGTCGCGAGCAGTTCTTC.

Remarks on this clone: This CDR3 is also generated by other DNA sequences in the sample. CDR3 region: CASSSPGYEQYF. In nucleotides, the CDR3 is TGTGCCAGCAGTTCTCCGGGCTACGAGCAGTACTTC. The V and J genes are TRBV28 and TRBJ2-7, with unresolved D. Germline V gene lookup returns CDR1 MDHEN and CDR2 SYDVKM. CDR3 length: 12 residues. The V end lost 4 bases, the J end lost 3 bases, and 7 bases lay between the germline ends. Drawing the rest from reference TRBV28 and TRBJ2-7, the complete variable domain is DVKVTQSSRYLVKRTGEKVFLECVQDMDHENMFWYRQDPGLGLRLIYFSYDVKMKEKGDIPEGYSVSREKKERFSLILESASTNQTSMYLCASSSPGYEQYFGPGTRLTVT.

This clone was found a few times. This rearrangement joins TRBV4-1 to TRBJ1-2; 7 bases fit TRBD1. There are 14 residues in the CDR3. Losses at the gene ends were 3 bases for V and 4 bases for J; bases not matched to a gene: 5. Germline CDR1 MGHRA, CDR2 YSYEKL. In DNA, the CDR3 is TGCGCCAGCAGCCAGGCCGGGACAGCCTATGGCTACACCTTC. Protein sequence: CASSQAGTAYGYTF.

The rearrangement links TRBV19 to TRBJ2-6; a weak D match, TRBD2 (5 bases). The germline V gene has CDR1 LNHDA and CDR2 SQIVND (reference sequence). The CDR3 has 15 amino acids. V lost 8 bases and J lost 0, with 11 bases in between. CDR3 residues: CASSLSGSGANVLTF. CDR3 coding DNA: TGTGCCAGTTCTTTAAGCGGCTCTGGGGCCAACGTCCTGACTTTC. Filled out from reference TRBV19 and TRBJ2-6, the complete variable domain reads DGGITQSPKYLFRKEGQNVTLSCEQNLNHDAMYWYRQDPGQGLRLIYYSQIVNDFQKGDIAEGYSVSREKKESFPLTVTSAQKNPTAFYLCASSLSGSGANVLTFGAGSRLTVL.

The chain links TRBV2 to TRBJ2-3; 9 bases are shared with TRBD2. The V segment lost 6 bases and the J segment 1 base; nucleotides outside the gene matches: 2. The V gene's germline CDR1 is SNHLY and CDR2 FYNNEI. CDR3 length equals 14 residues. CDR3 in DNA: TGTGCCAGCAGCCAGCGGGGGGGCACAGATACGCAGTATTTT. Amino acids: CASSQRGGTDTQYF.

V gene TRBV16 combines with J gene TRBJ1-4; D is ambiguous. Trimming left V 2 bases short and J 5 bases short, with 9 bases between. The CDR3 is made up of 14 amino acids. Per germline, CDR1 KGHSY and CDR2 FQNENV. CDR3 nucleotide sequence: TGTGCCAGCAGCCAAGACTCGGGGAATGAAAAACTGTTTTTT. This translates into CASSQDSGNEKLFF.

This rearrangement joins TRBV5-1 to TRBJ2-5; TRBD1 matches 9 bases. CDR1 is SGHRS, CDR2 YFSETQ, per germline. CDR3 size: 16 residues. The ends lost 0 bases at V and 0 bases at J; junction bases unmatched: 3. Here the CDR3 DNA reads TGCGCCAGCAGCTTGGCGGGACAGGGAAACCAAGAGACCCAGTACTTC. Protein sequence: CASSLAGQGNQETQYF.

This chain uses TRBV30 with TRBJ1-1; D perhaps matches TRBD1 (6 bases). The V and J ends lost 4 bases and 1 base respectively, with 13 bases between them. The CDR3 is 14 residues long. From germline, CDR1 is GTSNPN and CDR2 SVGIG (reference sequence). The DNA for the CDR3 is TGTGCCTGGACTACGGGACAATCGAACACTGAAGCTTTCTTT. Translation: CAWTTGQSNTEAFF.

The chain uses TRBV14 and TRBJ2-1, with a possible D match to TRBD1 (5 bases). This CDR3 is built from 16 residues. Trimming left V 3 bases short and J 2 bases short, with 14 bases between. The germline CDR1 and CDR2 sequences are SGHDN and FVKESK. CDR3 in amino acids: CASSQAAGLPYNEQFF. CDR3 DNA: TGTGCCAGCAGCCAGGCCGCAGGGTTACCCTACAATGAGCAGTTCTTC. Based on the CDR3 plus reference TRBV14 and TRBJ2-1, the full variable domain is EAGVTQFPSHSVIEKGQTVTLRCDPISGHDNLYWYRRVMGKEIKFLLHFVKESKQDESGMPNNRFLAERTGGTYSTLKVQPAELEDSGVYFCASSQAAGLPYNEQFFGPGTRLTVL.

The chain joins TRBV5-6 to TRBJ2-1; 8 nucleotides match TRBD1. This CDR3 contains 15 residues. V was pared by 4 bases and J by 4 bases, with 7 bases of the junction left unmatched. Germline V lookup: CDR1 SGHDT, CDR2 YYEEEE. The CDR3 region has the DNA TGTGCCAGCAGCGTTATCCGGGACAGGTACAATGAGCAGTTCTTC. Its protein product is CASSVIRDRYNEQFF.

The chain is built from TRBV9 and TRBJ2-3; TRBD2 aligns across 8 bases. CDR1 SGDLS and CDR2 YYNGEE come from the germline V gene. The CDR3 loop spans 17 amino acids. The V and J ends lost 0 bases and 4 bases, in that order; junction bases with no gene match: 10. In DNA, the CDR3 is TGTGCCAGCAGCGTAGTCCGGGGGGGCGGGAGTGCAGATACGCAGTATTTT. Its translation is CASSVVRGGGSADTQYF.

V gene TRBV4-3 combines with J gene TRBJ1-1, with D unresolved. Trimming removed 1 base at V and 1 base at J, with 4 bases between. Looked up from germline, CDR1 is LGHNA and CDR2 is YSLEER. The CDR3 loop spans 13 amino acids. The CDR3 sequence is CASSQGENTEAFF. DNA for the CDR3: TGCGCCAGCAGCCAAGGCGAGAACACTGAAGCTTTCTTT.